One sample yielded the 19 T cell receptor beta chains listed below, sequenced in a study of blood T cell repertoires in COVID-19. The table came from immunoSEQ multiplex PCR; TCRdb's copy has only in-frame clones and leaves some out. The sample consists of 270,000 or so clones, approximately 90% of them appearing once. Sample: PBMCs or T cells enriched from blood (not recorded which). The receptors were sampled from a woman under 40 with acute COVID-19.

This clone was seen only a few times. CDR3 amino acids: CASSQDLAGGRDEQFF. In nucleotides, the CDR3 is TGTGCCAGCAGCCAAGATTTAGCGGGAGGTAGGGATGAGCAGTTCTTC. The chain couples TRBV4-2 to TRBJ2-1, with 10 nucleotides matching TRBD2. This CDR3 comprises 16 residues. Germline V gene data show CDR1 as LGHNA and CDR2 as YNFKEQ. V dropped 0 bases and J dropped 8; count of bases not matched to a gene: 7.

Written as DNA, the CDR3 is TGTGCCAGCTCACGCGAGACAGGGGGGAGAGCCGAGCAGTACTTC. It yields the protein CASSRETGGRAEQYF. The rearrangement uses TRBV18 and TRBJ2-7; 9 bases are a match to TRBD1. Trimming removed 4 bases from V and 6 bases from J; junction bases left unmatched: 10. Germline V gives CDR1 KGHSH, CDR2 LQKENI. The CDR3 totals 15 residues.

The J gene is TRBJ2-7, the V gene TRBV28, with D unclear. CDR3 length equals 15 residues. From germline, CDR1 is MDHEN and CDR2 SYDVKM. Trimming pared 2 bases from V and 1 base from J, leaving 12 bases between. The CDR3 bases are TGTGCCAGCAGTTTAAACTCTCCCGGGTCCTACGAGCAGTACTTC. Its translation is CASSLNSPGSYEQYF.

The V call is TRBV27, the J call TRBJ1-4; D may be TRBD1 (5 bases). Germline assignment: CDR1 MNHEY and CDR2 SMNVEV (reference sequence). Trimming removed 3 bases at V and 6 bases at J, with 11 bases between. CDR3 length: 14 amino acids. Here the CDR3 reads CASSFREGDEKLFF. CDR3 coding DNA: TGTGCCAGCAGTTTCAGGGAGGGAGATGAAAAACTGTTTTTT.

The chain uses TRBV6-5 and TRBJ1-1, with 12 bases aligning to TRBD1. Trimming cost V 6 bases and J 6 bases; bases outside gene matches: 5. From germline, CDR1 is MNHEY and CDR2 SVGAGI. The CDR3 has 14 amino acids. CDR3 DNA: TGTGCCAGCAGCCGTGGGACAGGGGGCCCTGAAGCTTTCTTT. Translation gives CASSRGTGGPEAFF.

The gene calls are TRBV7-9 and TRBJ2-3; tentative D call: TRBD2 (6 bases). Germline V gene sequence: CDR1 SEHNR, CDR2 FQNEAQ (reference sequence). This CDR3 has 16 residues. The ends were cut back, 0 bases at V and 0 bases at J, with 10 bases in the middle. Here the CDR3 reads CASSLASSGSTDTQYF. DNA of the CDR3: TGTGCCAGCAGCTTAGCGTCCAGCGGGAGCACAGATACGCAGTATTTT.

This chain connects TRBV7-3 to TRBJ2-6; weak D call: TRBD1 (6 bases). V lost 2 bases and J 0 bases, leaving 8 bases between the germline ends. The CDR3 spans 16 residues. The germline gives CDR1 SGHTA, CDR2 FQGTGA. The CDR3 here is CASSLFRGSGANVLTF. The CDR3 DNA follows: TGTGCCAGCAGCTTATTCAGGGGCTCTGGGGCCAACGTCCTGACTTTC.

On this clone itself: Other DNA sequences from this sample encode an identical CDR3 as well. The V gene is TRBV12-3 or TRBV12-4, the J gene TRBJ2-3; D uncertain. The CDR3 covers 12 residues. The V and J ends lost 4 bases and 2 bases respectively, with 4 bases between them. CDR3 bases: TGTGCCAGCAGTTACTCCACAGATACGCAGTATTTT. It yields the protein CASSYSTDTQYF.

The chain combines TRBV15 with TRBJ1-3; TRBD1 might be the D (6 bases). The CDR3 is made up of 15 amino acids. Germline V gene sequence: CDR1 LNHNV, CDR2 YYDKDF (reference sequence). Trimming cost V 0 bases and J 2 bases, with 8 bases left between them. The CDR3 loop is CATSRDRDTGNTIYF. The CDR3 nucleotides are TGTGCCACCAGCAGAGATAGGGACACTGGAAACACCATATATTTT.

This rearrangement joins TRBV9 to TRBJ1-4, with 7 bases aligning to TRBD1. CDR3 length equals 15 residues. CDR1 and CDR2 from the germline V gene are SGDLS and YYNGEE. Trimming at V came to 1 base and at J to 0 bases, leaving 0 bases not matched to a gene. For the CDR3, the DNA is TGTGCCAGCAGCGTACAGGGGGCAACTAATGAAAAACTGTTTTTT. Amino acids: CASSVQGATNEKLFF.

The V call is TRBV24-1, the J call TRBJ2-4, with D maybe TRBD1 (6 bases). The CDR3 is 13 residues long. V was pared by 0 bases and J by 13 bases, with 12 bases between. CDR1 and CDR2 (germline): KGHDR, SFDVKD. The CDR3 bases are TGTGCCACCAGTGATTTGAAGGGGGAAGACCAGTACTTC. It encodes CATSDLKGEDQYF.

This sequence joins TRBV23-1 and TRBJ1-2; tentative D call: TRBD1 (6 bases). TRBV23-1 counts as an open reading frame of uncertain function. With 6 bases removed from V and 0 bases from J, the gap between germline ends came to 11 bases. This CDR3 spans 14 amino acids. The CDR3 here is CASRGADPNYGYTF. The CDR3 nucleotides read TGCGCCAGCAGGGGGGCGGACCCTAACTATGGCTACACCTTC.

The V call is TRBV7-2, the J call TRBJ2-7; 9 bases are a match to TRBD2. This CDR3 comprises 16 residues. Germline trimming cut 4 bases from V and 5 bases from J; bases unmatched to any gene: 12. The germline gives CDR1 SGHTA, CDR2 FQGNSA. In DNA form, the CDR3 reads TGTGCCAGCAGCTCACTCTTGGCGGGAGGGTCCCACGAGCAGTACTTC. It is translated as CASSSLLAGGSHEQYF.

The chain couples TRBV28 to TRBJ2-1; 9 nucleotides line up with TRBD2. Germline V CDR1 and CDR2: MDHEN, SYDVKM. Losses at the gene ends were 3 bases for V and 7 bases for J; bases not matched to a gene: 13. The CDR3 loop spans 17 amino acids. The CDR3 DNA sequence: TGTGCCAGCAGTTTCCCTCTAGCGGGATTGGGTGGGAATGAGCAGTTCTTC. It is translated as CASSFPLAGLGGNEQFF.

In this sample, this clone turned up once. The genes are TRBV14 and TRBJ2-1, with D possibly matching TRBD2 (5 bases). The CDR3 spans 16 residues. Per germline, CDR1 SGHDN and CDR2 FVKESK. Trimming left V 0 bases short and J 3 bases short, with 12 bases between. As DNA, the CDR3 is TGTGCCAGCAGCCAAGATATACGACTACTCTACAATGAGCAGTTCTTC. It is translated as CASSQDIRLLYNEQFF.

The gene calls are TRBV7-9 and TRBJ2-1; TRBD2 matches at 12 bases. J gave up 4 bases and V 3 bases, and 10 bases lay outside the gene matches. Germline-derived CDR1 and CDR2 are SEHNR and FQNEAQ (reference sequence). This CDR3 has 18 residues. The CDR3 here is CASSLPSGRGLNYNEQFF. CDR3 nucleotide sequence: TGTGCCAGCAGCTTGCCTAGCGGGAGGGGCTTGAATTACAATGAGCAGTTCTTC.

CDR3: CASSPGGSGELFF. The CDR3 nucleotides are TGTGCCAGCAGCCCGGGAGGCTCCGGGGAGCTGTTTTTT. The chain employs TRBV3-1 (or the pseudogene TRBV3-2) and TRBJ2-2, with 7 bases lining up with TRBD2. This CDR3 is built from 13 residues. Germline assignment: CDR1 LGHDT and CDR2 YNNKEL (reference sequence). Trimming removed 4 bases from V and 6 bases from J; junction bases left unmatched: 2.

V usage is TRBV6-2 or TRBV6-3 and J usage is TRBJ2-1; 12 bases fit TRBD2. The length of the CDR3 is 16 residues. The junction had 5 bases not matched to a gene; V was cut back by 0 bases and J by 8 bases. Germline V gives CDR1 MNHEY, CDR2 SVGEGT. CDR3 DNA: TGTGCCAGCAGTTACTCTAGGACTAGCGGGACCTATGAGCAGTTCTTC. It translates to CASSYSRTSGTYEQFF.

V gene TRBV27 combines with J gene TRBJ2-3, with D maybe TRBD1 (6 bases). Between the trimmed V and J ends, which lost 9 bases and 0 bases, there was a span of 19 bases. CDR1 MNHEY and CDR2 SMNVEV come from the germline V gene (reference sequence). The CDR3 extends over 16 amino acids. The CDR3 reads CASFGGTKPSTDTQYF. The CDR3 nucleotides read TGTGCCAGTTTTGGGGGCACCAAGCCTAGCACAGATACGCAGTATTTT.